Included here is one TCR beta chain sequence, with context. What it recognizes is unknown. Single viable CD3+CD4+CD8-CD45RO+ cells were sorted as the memory CD4+ T cells. Positive selection with CD4 microbeads enriched total CD4+ T cells. With 3 bases removed from V and 1 base from J, the gap between germline ends came to 6 bases. CDR3 size: 13 residues. CDR1 and CDR2 (germline): SGHDN, FVKESK. The table came from immunoSEQ multiplex PCR; TCRdb's copy has only in-frame clones and leaves some out. The repertoire holds 45,000 to 65,000 clones, with around 88% as singletons. These data come from a study of memory CD4+ T cells and cytomegalovirus serostatus. As for the study in general: Donors were healthy Belgian adults, several CMV seropositive and 20 to 30 seronegative. General study results and limits: About 40% of the roughly 150 known CMV-associated TCRbeta sequences appeared in CD4+ memory. CMV serostatus prediction reached median AUC approximately 0.96, or 0.89 with US-trained model.

The receptor comes from an adult in good health and CMV-seropositive. Sequencing was done on a sample of memory CD4+ T cells from blood. V and J are TRBV14 and TRBJ1-1; D unresolved. The CDR3 DNA is TGTGCCAGCAGCCATAACAGGAACACTGAAGCTTTCTTT. Its translation: CASSHNRNTEAFF.